This T cell receptor (beta chain) was recovered during a study of shared clonotypes between healthy human individuals. Study-wide background: Used for every donor were three CD4 naive, three CD4 memory, two CD8 naive and one CD8 memory plate. General study findings and limits: Rarefaction curves obtained for sorted subsets showed sequencing incomplete despite large depth.

Replicate sorted-subset PCRs were loaded with approximately 190 ng DNA, roughly 33,000 T cell genomes. The repertoire was sequenced with immunoSEQ multiplex PCR; TCRdb's copy has only in-frame clones and lacks some. Of approximately 400,000 clones in the sample, roughly 96% were seen once. As for this clone: What it recognizes is unknown.

The V segment lost 4 bases and the J segment 6 bases; nucleotides outside the gene matches: 5. The CDR3 covers 14 residues. The V gene's germline CDR1 is SNHLY and CDR2 FYNNEI. The rearrangement uses TRBV2 and TRBJ1-3; 8 positions match TRBD1. Sequencing input: memory CD8+ T cells sorted from blood. The subset here: CD45RO+ cells pooled with CCR7-negative TemRA cells. The sequence was collected from a man aged 30 to 45 in good health. The CDR3 DNA follows: TGTGCCAGCAGTGTTGACAGGGGAGTAAACACCATATATTTT. This encodes CASSVDRGVNTIYF.